This T cell receptor (beta chain) appears in the sequencing data of a study of Ad26.COV2.S vaccination and SARS-CoV-2 variants. The study, taken as a whole, reports: Reportedly, spike-specific CD8+ and CD4+ T cell responses achieved substantial breadth once vaccination had taken place. Spike-specific TCR breadth in vaccine recipients exceeded that seen in placebo recipients.

As regards this clone: Its antigen is not identified.

Method: immunoSEQ multiplex PCR; TCRdb's copy keeps in-frame clones and lacks some. The repertoire holds about 400,000 clones, with about 85% as singletons. Treatment noted: around 19 received Ad26.COV2.S at low or high dose, single or two shots; five or six received placebo; per-sample allocation not given. Sampling occurred on day 63 after the first vaccine or placebo injection. This Boston cohort included adults aged 18-55 years. The study used a vaccine consisting of an Ad26 vector that expressed Wuhan-strain SARS-CoV-2 spike. The sequences come from peripheral blood, collected in a trial of Ad26.COV2.S vaccine versus placebo. The clonotype originates from a person aged 18-65 years who received the Ad26.COV2.S COVID-19 vaccine or a placebo.

The DNA of the CDR3 is TGTGCCAGCAGGCGTTTATACGGACTCCTGGCATTAGGTGGCTACACCTTC. Protein: CASRRLYGLLALGGYTF. V is TRBV5-6 and J is TRBJ1-2; D is ambiguous. The ends were cut back, 5 bases at V and 7 bases at J, with 27 bases in the middle. Germline-derived CDR1 and CDR2 are SGHDT and YYEEEE. The CDR3 covers 17 residues. Full variable domain (outside the CDR3, taken from reference TRBV5-6 and TRBJ1-2): DAGVTQSPTHLIKTRGQQVTLRCSPKSGHDTVSWYQQALGQGPQFIFQYYEEEERQRGNFPDRFSGHQFPNYSSELNVNALLLGDSALYLCASRRLYGLLALGGYTFGSGTRLTVV.